The source of this TCR beta chain is a study of OX40 agonist ivuxolimab in advanced cancers. The protocol was immunoSEQ multiplex PCR, while the TCRdb copy is restricted to in-frame clones and leaves out a portion. The table includes 73,000 or so clones, 80% to 85% detected once. V lost 0 bases and J lost 5, with 11 bases in between. This CDR3 is 15 amino acids long. Germline V gives CDR1 MNHEY, CDR2 SVGAGI. This sequence originates from an adult with an advanced solid tumor such as melanoma, head and neck, liver or kidney cancer. Specimen: CD4+ or CD8+ T cells sorted from blood, collected in a trial of the OX40 agonist ivuxolimab. The genes are TRBV6-5 and TRBJ1-5; D is perhaps TRBD1 (6 bases). Written as DNA, the CDR3 is TGTGCCAGCAGTTACTCGACAGGTACGGATCAGCCCCAGCATTTT. The encoded protein is CASSYSTGTDQPQHF.